These 19 T cell receptor beta chains share one sample of origin, sequenced in a study of T cell changes during pregnancy in multiple sclerosis. Here immunoSEQ multiplex PCR was the method, and the copy in TCRdb shows in-frame clones only, minus some. The table has approximately 46,000 clones, 70% to 90% seen once. Sequenced here: CD4+ T cells from peripheral blood mononuclear cells, sampled after pregnancy. These receptor sequences come from a female donor with multiple sclerosis, enrolled in a pregnancy study.

This sequence joins TRBV29-1 and TRBJ1-2; no clear D gene. This CDR3 spans 11 amino acids. CDR1 is SQVTM, CDR2 ANQGSEA, per germline. V lost 2 bases and J 8 bases, leaving 9 bases between the germline ends. CDR3 sequence: CSVEIVRGYTF. The CDR3 region has the DNA TGCAGCGTTGAAATAGTGCGCGGCTACACCTTC.

CDR3 bases: TGTGCCAGCAGCCAAGAGGGACAGGGGGCACTTGGAAACACCATATATTTT. Its protein is CASSQEGQGALGNTIYF. This chain connects TRBV4-2 to TRBJ1-3; 12 nucleotides line up with TRBD1. After removal of 0 bases from V and 3 bases from J, the junction contained 3 bases not matched to a gene. Germline CDR1 and CDR2: LGHNA and YNFKEQ. CDR3 length: 17 amino acids.

In its sample, this clone was seen once. The chain has TRBV10-3 and TRBJ2-1, with D possibly being TRBD2 (6 bases). The length of the CDR3 is 15 residues. V was cut by 0 bases and J by 7 bases, with 13 bases left in between. The germline V gene has CDR1 ENHRY and CDR2 SYGVKD. The CDR3 bases are TGTGCCATCAGTGAGTCGGGGGTGACTAGTAATGAGCAGTTCTTC. Translated: CAISESGVTSNEQFF.

This chain joins TRBV5-6 and TRBJ1-1; TRBD1 matches 10 bases. V lost 2 bases and J lost 3; bases outside the gene matches: 7. Germline values: CDR1 SGHDT, CDR2 YYEEEE. The CDR3 extends over 16 amino acids. The CDR3 here is CASSLLGTGAYTEAFF. DNA for the CDR3: TGTGCCAGCAGCTTACTAGGGACAGGGGCATACACTGAAGCTTTCTTT.

The CDR3 sequence: CASTKSGGAGEAFF. CDR3 in DNA: TGTGCCAGCACCAAGTCAGGGGGCGCGGGTGAAGCTTTCTTT. The chain combines TRBV6-1 with TRBJ1-1, with TRBD1 identical over 8 bases. V was clipped by 7 bases and J by 7 bases; unmatched bases: 11. The CDR3 runs 14 residues. CDR1 and CDR2 from the germline V gene are MNHNS and SASEGT.

This clone was observed a few times. This sequence joins TRBV7-7 and TRBJ2-5, with no clear D. The V end was cut by 1 base, the J end by 0 bases, with 3 bases between. The CDR3 extends over 13 amino acids. Germline CDR1 reads SSHAT; CDR2 reads FNYEAQ (reference sequence). CDR3 DNA sequence: TGTGCCAGCAGCTTAGACTACCAAGAGACCCAGTACTTC. This sequence encodes CASSLDYQETQYF.

With respect to this clone: Germline is not matched at one junction end, which may reflect a read error. The chain recombines TRBV19 with TRBJ2-7; TRBD2 matches at 13 bases. Germline-derived CDR1 and CDR2 are LNHDA and SQIVND (reference sequence). This CDR3 is built from 15 residues. The CDR3 here is CASSIGRTSGRFLHF. CDR3 in DNA: TGTGCCAGTAGTATAGGAAGGACTAGCGGGAGATTCCTGCACTTC.

The chain has TRBV18 and TRBJ1-2; TRBD1 agrees at 12 bases. J was trimmed by 6 bases and V by 3 bases; bases with no gene match: 2. The CDR3 loop spans 14 amino acids. Germline V gives CDR1 KGHSH, CDR2 LQKENI. The CDR3 sequence: CASSPRDRGHGYTF. Written as DNA, the CDR3 is TGTGCCAGCTCACCCAGGGACAGGGGGCATGGCTACACCTTC.

This chain links TRBV1 with TRBJ1-1; the D call TRBD1 from the table was never checked on the DNA. TRBV1 is a pseudogene. CDR3 length equals 9 residues. The CDR3 nucleotides are TGCACCAGCAGGGGGCTTGCCTCCTTT. Translating it yields CTSRGLASF.

This clone was recorded only once. The chain couples TRBV30 to TRBJ1-2; D is possibly TRBD1 (6 bases). The germline CDR1 and CDR2 sequences are GTSNPN and SVGIG (reference sequence). The CDR3 is made up of 13 amino acids. CDR3 protein: CVFNRGGAGGYTF. CDR3 coding DNA: TGTGTCTTTAATAGAGGGGGGGCCGGGGGCTACACCTTC.

This chain links TRBV19 with TRBJ2-3, with 7 bases identical to TRBD1. The CDR3 is 14 amino acids. J gave up 4 bases and V 0 bases, and 1 base lay outside the gene matches. The germline CDR1 and CDR2 sequences are LNHDA and SQIVND (reference sequence). CDR3: CASSIDRGPDTQYF. CDR3 nucleotides: TGTGCCAGTAGTATAGATAGGGGGCCAGATACGCAGTATTTT.

The DNA of the CDR3 is TGTGCCAGCAGTCCTGCCCGAACAGGGGATCAGCCCCAGCATTTT. Translated, it gives CASSPARTGDQPQHF. V and J are TRBV2 and TRBJ1-5; TRBD1 agrees at 7 bases. This CDR3 contains 15 residues. Trimming cost V 5 bases and J 5 bases; bases outside gene matches: 9. Germline V gene sequence: CDR1 SNHLY, CDR2 FYNNEI.

V is TRBV7-2 and J is TRBJ2-7; 9 bases are a match to TRBD2. Unmatched junction bases numbered 6, after V lost 3 bases and J lost 3 bases. This CDR3 has 15 amino acids. Per germline, CDR1 SGHTA and CDR2 FQGNSA. The CDR3 DNA is TGTGCCAGCAGCTTGCCAATGACTAGCGGCTACGAGCAGTACTTC. It codes for CASSLPMTSGYEQYF.

The chain couples TRBV4-1 to TRBJ1-5, with D possibly being TRBD1 (6 bases). Germline V CDR1 and CDR2: MGHRA, YSYEKL. The V end lost 3 bases, the J end lost 10 bases, and 25 bases lay between the germline ends. This CDR3 contains 17 residues. CDR3: CASSQVSAPWSGGPQHF. The CDR3 nucleotides read TGCGCCAGCAGCCAGGTGTCTGCCCCATGGAGTGGGGGCCCCCAGCATTTT.

DNA of the CDR3: TGTGCCGCCCGCGGGGGGAGGGGCGCTCAGCCCCAGCATTTT. Protein: CAARGGRGAQPQHF. The chain employs TRBV30 and TRBJ1-5; D is perhaps TRBD1 (5 bases). This CDR3 has 14 residues. Germline assignment: CDR1 GTSNPN and CDR2 SVGIG (reference sequence). V dropped 8 bases and J dropped 6 bases, with 20 bases sitting between them.

In the case of this clone: The junction departs from the called germline gene at one end, perhaps through a read error. V and J are TRBV30 and TRBJ1-2; D perhaps matches TRBD1 (6 bases). This CDR3 is built from 11 residues. CDR1 and CDR2 from the germline V gene are GTSNPN and SVGIG (reference sequence). This CDR3 reads CAWSTGYGHTF. The CDR3 nucleotides read TGTGCCTGGAGTACAGGGTATGGCCACACCTTC.

V and J are TRBV28 and TRBJ2-7; 12 bases align to TRBD2. Per germline, CDR1 MDHEN and CDR2 SYDVKM. The CDR3 is made up of 14 amino acids. V lost 6 bases to trimming and J lost 4 bases; unmatched junction nucleotides: 4. This CDR3 reads CASRTSGSRYEQYF. In nucleotides, the CDR3 is TGTGCCAGCAGGACTAGCGGGAGTCGGTACGAGCAGTACTTC.

The chain's CDR3 is CASSEPQFSGNTIYF. The CDR3 DNA is TGTGCCAGCAGTGAACCCCAGTTCTCTGGAAACACCATATATTTT. The J gene is TRBJ1-3, the V gene TRBV6-1; D remains unclear. The germline V gene encodes CDR1 MNHNS and CDR2 SASEGT. V gave up 2 bases and J gave up 0 bases, with 8 bases separating them. There are 15 residues in the CDR3.

The chain carries TRBV5-1 and TRBJ1-1, with D possibly being TRBD1 (6 bases). CDR3 length equals 15 residues. Germline-derived CDR1 and CDR2 are SGHRS and YFSETQ. Trimming shortened V by 4 bases and J by 6 bases, and 19 bases separated the two germline ends. CDR3 in amino acids: CASSLLGGQRAEAFF. The CDR3 region has the DNA TGCGCCAGCAGCCTCCTAGGAGGACAGAGGGCTGAAGCTTTCTTT.